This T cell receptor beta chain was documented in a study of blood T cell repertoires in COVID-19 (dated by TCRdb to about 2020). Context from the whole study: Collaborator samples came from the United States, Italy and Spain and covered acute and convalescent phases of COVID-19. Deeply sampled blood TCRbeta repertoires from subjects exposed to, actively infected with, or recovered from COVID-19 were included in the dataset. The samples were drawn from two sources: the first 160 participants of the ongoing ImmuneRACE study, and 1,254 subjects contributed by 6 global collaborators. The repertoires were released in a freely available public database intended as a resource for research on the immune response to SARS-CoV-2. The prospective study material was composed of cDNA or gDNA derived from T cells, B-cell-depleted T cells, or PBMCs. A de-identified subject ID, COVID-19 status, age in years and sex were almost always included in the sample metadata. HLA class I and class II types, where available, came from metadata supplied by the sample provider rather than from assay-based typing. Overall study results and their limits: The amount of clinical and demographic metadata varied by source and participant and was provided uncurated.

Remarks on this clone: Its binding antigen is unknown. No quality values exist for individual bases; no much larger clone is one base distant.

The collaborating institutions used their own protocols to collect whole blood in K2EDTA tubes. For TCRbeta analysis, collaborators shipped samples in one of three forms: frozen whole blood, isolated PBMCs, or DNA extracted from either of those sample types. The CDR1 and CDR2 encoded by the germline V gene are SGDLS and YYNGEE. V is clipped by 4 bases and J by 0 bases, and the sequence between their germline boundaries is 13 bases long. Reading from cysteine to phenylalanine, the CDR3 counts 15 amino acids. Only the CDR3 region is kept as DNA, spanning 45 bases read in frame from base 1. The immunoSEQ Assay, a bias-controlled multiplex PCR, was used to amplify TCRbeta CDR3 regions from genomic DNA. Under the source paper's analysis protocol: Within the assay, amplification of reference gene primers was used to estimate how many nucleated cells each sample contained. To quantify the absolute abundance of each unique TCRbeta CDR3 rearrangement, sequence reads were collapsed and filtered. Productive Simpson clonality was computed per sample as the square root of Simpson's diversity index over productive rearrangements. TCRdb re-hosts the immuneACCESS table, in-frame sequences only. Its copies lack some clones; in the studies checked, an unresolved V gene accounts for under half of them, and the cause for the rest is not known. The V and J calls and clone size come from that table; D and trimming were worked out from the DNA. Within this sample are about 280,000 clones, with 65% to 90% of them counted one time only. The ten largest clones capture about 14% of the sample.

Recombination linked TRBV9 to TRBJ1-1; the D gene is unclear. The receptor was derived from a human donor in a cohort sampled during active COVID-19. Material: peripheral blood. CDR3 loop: CASSNPTGMNTEAFF. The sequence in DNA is TGTGCCAGCAGCAATCCGACGGGGATGAACACTGAAGCTTTCTTT.